This TCR beta chain appears in the sequencing data of a study of CD8+CD57+ T cells in acquired aplastic anemia. Regarding the study as a whole: Lower diversity was found in CD8+CD57+ cells than in total CD4+ and CD8+ pools in patients.

TCR beta VDJ combinations and CDR3 sequences were profiled from genomic DNA. TCRdb re-analysed the reads in MiXCR, keeping a single row per CDR3 protein. This table holds around 15,000 distinct CDR3 sequences, roughly 37% found once. CDR1 is LNHDA and CDR2 is SQIVND in the germline V gene (reference sequence). The V end lost 7 bases, the J end lost 5 bases, and 14 bases lay between the germline ends. The CDR3 is 14 amino acids. As to this clonotype: Its antigen is undetermined.

Before being chosen for sequencing, patients had shown CD8+CD57+ cell expansion by flow cytometry. This rearrangement joins TRBV19 to TRBJ2-2; D tentatively fits TRBD1 or TRBD2 (5 bases each). The sample consisted of CD8+CD57+ T cells sorted from PBMCs. Subset meaning: bead-enriched CD8+CD57+ effector memory T cells from SAA patients. This TCR was recovered from a human donor with aplastic anemia. The CDR3 sequence: CASTLRGGTGELFF. DNA of the CDR3: TGTGCCAGTACCTTGAGGGGCGGGACCGGGGAGCTGTTTTTT.